The 14 T cell receptor beta chains presented below share a single source sample, sequenced in a study of blood T cell repertoires in COVID-19. Libraries were prepared by immunoSEQ multiplex PCR; TCRdb keeps only in-frame clonotypes and omits some of them. Of about 180,000 clones listed, 86% are singletons. The sample taken for sequencing was peripheral blood. The receptor set was obtained from a man between 65 and 85 years old with active or convalescent COVID-19.

The rearrangement uses TRBV2 and TRBJ1-5; no definite D call. The V and J ends lost 4 bases and 7 bases respectively, with 8 bases between them. Germline V CDR1 and CDR2: SNHLY, FYNNEI. CDR3 size: 12 residues. The CDR3 protein is CASSANIQPQHF. The CDR3 region has the DNA TGTGCCAGCAGTGCAAACATCCAGCCCCAGCATTTT. The full variable domain, with the rest looked up from reference TRBV2 and TRBJ1-5, is EPEVTQTPSHQVTQMGQEVILRCVPISNHLYFYWYRQILGQKVEFLVSFYNNEISEKSEIFDDQFSVERPDGSNFTLKIRSTKLEDSAMYFCASSANIQPQHFGDGTRLSIL.

This rearrangement joins TRBV19 to TRBJ1-5, with D perhaps TRBD1 (6 bases). Germline CDR1 reads LNHDA; CDR2 reads SQIVND (reference sequence). The CDR3 totals 15 residues. The V and J ends lost 5 bases and 0 bases respectively, with 11 bases between them. The CDR3 protein is CASSAQGNSNQPQHF. CDR3 sequence (DNA): TGTGCCAGTAGTGCTCAGGGGAATAGCAATCAGCCCCAGCATTTT. Together with reference TRBV19 and TRBJ1-5, the CDR3 gives the full variable domain: DGGITQSPKYLFRKEGQNVTLSCEQNLNHDAMYWYRQDPGQGLRLIYYSQIVNDFQKGDIAEGYSVSREKKESFPLTVTSAQKNPTAFYLCASSAQGNSNQPQHFGDGTRLSIL.

The chain combines TRBV18 with TRBJ2-7; 10 positions match TRBD1. The CDR3 sequence is 14 residues long. Per the germline V gene, CDR1 is KGHSH and CDR2 is LQKENI. The J segment lost 6 bases and the V segment lost 3 bases, leaving 5 bases of the junction unmatched. This CDR3 reads CASSPGTGEGEQYF. CDR3 bases: TGTGCCAGCTCACCGGGGACAGGGGAGGGCGAGCAGTACTTC.

This clone was recorded once. The chain uses TRBV5-1 and TRBJ2-7; no firm D call. Germline V gene data show CDR1 as SGHRS and CDR2 as YFSETQ. The V end was cut by 4 bases, the J end by 3 bases, with 11 bases between. The CDR3 consists of 13 residues. CDR3 residues: CASSTLAGYEQYF. CDR3 nucleotide sequence: TGCGCCAGCAGCACCCTGGCTGGCTACGAGCAGTACTTC.

The genes are TRBV27 and TRBJ1-5, with D possibly being TRBD1 (5 bases). Germline V CDR1 and CDR2: MNHEY, SMNVEV (reference sequence). This CDR3 comprises 13 residues. V was cut by 5 bases and J by 4 bases, with 9 bases left in between. CDR3 protein: CASSPRVNQPQHF. The CDR3 region has the DNA TGTGCCAGCAGTCCCAGGGTGAATCAGCCCCAGCATTTT.

This clone appeared once. The genes are TRBV6-2 or TRBV6-3 and TRBJ2-3, with 7 positions matching TRBD2. The CDR3 length is 16 residues. Looked up from germline, CDR1 is MNHEY and CDR2 is SVGEGT. Trimming took 0 bases from V and 6 from J; bases not matched to a gene: 9. The CDR3 DNA is TGTGCCAGCAGTTACTCGGGAGGGGAGGTGGACGATACGCAGTATTTT. It codes for CASSYSGGEVDDTQYF.

V gene TRBV19 combines with J gene TRBJ1-2, with 8 nucleotides matching TRBD1. The V segment lost 5 bases and the J segment 2 bases; nucleotides outside the gene matches: 10. CDR1 and CDR2 from the germline V gene are LNHDA and SQIVND (reference sequence). There are 16 residues in the CDR3. In nucleotides, the CDR3 is TGTGCCAGTAGTGCCGGGACAGGAAGGCCAAACTATGGCTACACCTTC. Translation gives CASSAGTGRPNYGYTF.

The V gene is TRBV24-1, the J gene TRBJ1-2; TRBD1 might be the D (5 bases). Trimming cost V 4 bases and J 5 bases, with 7 bases left between them. CDR3 size: 12 residues. The germline V gene has CDR1 KGHDR and CDR2 SFDVKD. CDR3 in DNA: TGTGCCACCAGTGAAGACAGATATGGCTACACCTTC. This translates into CATSEDRYGYTF.

The table lists this clone with a count of one. The chain carries TRBV27 and TRBJ1-6; D is unclear. The length of the CDR3 is 17 residues. Germline V gene lookup returns CDR1 MNHEY and CDR2 SMNVEV (reference sequence). V gave up 6 bases and J gave up 3 bases, with 18 bases separating them. In nucleotides, the CDR3 is TGTGCCAGCAGCTCCCGCCCGACAAATCGCTATAATTCACCCCTCCACTTT. The encoded protein is CASSSRPTNRYNSPLHF.

The CDR3 loop reads CASSQQGVGYTEAFF. The CDR3, as DNA: TGTGCCAGCAGCCAACAGGGGGTCGGGTACACTGAAGCTTTCTTT. V gene TRBV14 combines with J gene TRBJ1-1, with 7 bases fitting TRBD1. From germline, CDR1 is SGHDN and CDR2 FVKESK. V trimming: 2 bases; J trimming: 3 bases; junction bases outside the gene matches: 6. CDR3 length: 15 residues.

The chain has TRBV4-3 and TRBJ1-1; D is unclear. Germline CDR1 and CDR2: LGHNA and YSLEER. V lost 0 bases and J 1 base, leaving 12 bases between the germline ends. There are 16 residues in the CDR3. CDR3 sequence: CASSQDYRRGNTEAFF. The CDR3 DNA sequence: TGCGCCAGCAGCCAAGATTATAGACGGGGGAACACTGAAGCTTTCTTT.

The CDR3 region has the DNA TGTGCCAGCAGCTCCCGACAGGGAGCTACTGGAAACACCATATATTTT. Protein sequence: CASSSRQGATGNTIYF. The chain links TRBV11-2 to TRBJ1-3; TRBD1 matches 7 bases. This CDR3 has 16 residues. Trimming removed 4 bases from V and 2 bases from J; junction bases left unmatched: 8. The germline V gene encodes CDR1 SGHAT and CDR2 FQNNGV.

The J gene is TRBJ1-1, the V gene TRBV7-2, with 8 bases fitting TRBD1. Trimming took 5 bases from V and 1 from J; bases not matched to a gene: 6. The length of the CDR3 is 15 residues. The germline gives CDR1 SGHTA, CDR2 FQGNSA. CDR3 DNA: TGTGCCAGCAGCCCCCGGACAGGGAAGAACACTGAAGCTTTCTTT. This sequence encodes CASSPRTGKNTEAFF.

By share, this clone counts as large. This chain links TRBV27 with TRBJ2-7; D might be TRBD1 (6 bases). In germline, CDR1 is MNHEY, CDR2 SMNVEV (reference sequence). Trimming removed 3 bases at V and 2 bases at J, with 11 bases between. The CDR3 consists of 14 residues. CDR3 nucleotide sequence: TGTGCCAGCAGTTTGGTACCAGGGGCCTACGAGCAGTACTTC. Amino acid sequence: CASSLVPGAYEQYF.